This section outlines one TCR beta chain sequence together with its context. Antigen specificity is unknown. Peptide-pool stimulation followed by sequencing identified expanded antigen-specific CD4+ clonotypes in the ViraFEST assay. With 9 to 11 days of culture completed, CD4+ T cells were isolated. The study found no prior SARS-CoV-2 infection in the vaccine recipients, who tested negative for nucleocapsid antibodies. This CDR3 spans 19 amino acids. Germline CDR1 and CDR2: MDHEN and SYDVKM. Trimming at V came to 3 bases and at J to 0 bases, leaving 10 bases not matched to a gene. Sequencing was performed with immunoSEQ multiplex PCR; in TCRdb, only in-frame clones are kept and a portion is missing. The repertoire holds more than 25,000 clones, with approximately 68% as singletons. The sample comes from a study of vaccination effects on CD4 cells after COVID-19. Whole-study findings and limits: No early post-infection timepoints were available in the study, which also included few convalescent patients. Among infection- and vaccine-induced clones, marked clonal contraction occurred late after vaccination.

The V call is TRBV28, the J call TRBJ1-6, with TRBD1 matching 8 bases. Material: CD4+ T cells from PBMCs cultured with HCoV-229E spike peptides, obtained before COVID-19 vaccination. This clonotype originated in a human donor who received a COVID-19 vaccine. CDR3 region: CASSLPYGTGFSYNSPLHF. The CDR3, as DNA: TGTGCCAGCAGTTTGCCCTATGGGACAGGTTTCTCCTATAATTCACCCCTCCACTTT.